One T cell receptor beta chain is described in this entry. Its antigen remains unidentified. The data were obtained in a study of cytomegalovirus exposure and HLA in healthy donors. Points from the study as a whole: TCR beta V- and J-gene trimming was later associated with a missense DCLRE1C variant. Among immune exposure information, only CMV serostatus was available.

Nominal health characterized the donors when sampled, though unrecorded immune exposures were likely. The PCR made use of 60 Vbeta and 13 Jbeta primers. The protocol was immunoSEQ multiplex PCR, while the TCRdb copy is restricted to in-frame clones and leaves out a portion. The data hold around 150,000 clones, with roughly 70% observed a single time. This receptor was identified in a man in his forties or fifties in good health and CMV-seronegative. Sequenced material: PBMCs.

The CDR3 DNA reads TGCGCCAGCAGCCAACAACTAGCGGGGGGGCTCTACGAGCAGTACTTC. Protein: CASSQQLAGGLYEQYF. The chain has TRBV4-3 and TRBJ2-7; 13 bases map to TRBD2. CDR3 length: 16 residues. V trimming: 2 bases; J trimming: 3 bases; junction bases outside the gene matches: 4. CDR1 and CDR2 from the germline V gene are LGHNA and YSLEER.